This record looks at one T cell receptor beta chain sequence and its context. The CDR3 sequence is 13 residues long. Germline CDR1 and CDR2: MGHDK and SYGVNS. J lost 5 bases, V lost 6 bases, and 4 bases had no gene match. TCRdb's copy holds only in-frame clones and misses some; the assay was immunoSEQ multiplex PCR. The sample consists of more than 2,000,000 clones, 90% to 95% of them appearing once. The sample is drawn from a study of shared clonotypes between healthy human individuals. The material sequenced was naive CD4+ T cells sorted from blood. Indicated subset: CD45RA+ positively selected. The chain couples TRBV25-1 to TRBJ1-1, with 9 bases aligning to TRBD1. The source is a man between 18 and 35 years old in good health. The CDR3 sequence: CASRGQGWTEAFF. CDR3 nucleotide sequence: TGTGCCAGCAGAGGACAGGGGTGGACTGAAGCTTTCTTT.